The 3 T cell receptor beta chains given below trace back to one sample, sequenced in a study of human T cells and chemical hapten exposure (dated by TCRdb to the early 2020s). Sample time point, as interpreted from the label and publication: pre-sensitization, week 0. This specimen's treatment or condition label, interpreted: therapeutic diphenylcyclopropenone sensitization with weekly scalp DPC. The library was obtained by RACE. Sequencer: NextSeq 500. Starting from the raw public reads, TCRdb applied fastp trimming at Q25, assembled clones with MiXCR and retained in-frame beta chains. Rows with one shared CDR3 protein collapse into an entry with the most common genes and DNA. This sample comprises more than 150,000 distinct CDR3 sequences, approximately 29% of them detected only once. The top ten hold less than 3% of the sample. The input for sequencing was whole blood, taken in connection with sensitization to the hapten diphenylcyclopropenone (DPC). The source is a young woman with alopecia areata. Some clones in this sample may be carry-over from other donors' samples.

This clonotype was counted between two and nine times. The chain combines TRBV28 with TRBJ1-1; unclear D gene. V lost 5 bases and J lost 8, with 15 bases in between. The CDR3 totals 13 residues. From germline, CDR1 is MDHEN and CDR2 SYDVKM. Here the CDR3 reads CASSGPTDSEAFF. DNA of the CDR3: TGTGCCAGCAGTGGCCCCACGGACTCCGAAGCTTTCTTT.

This chain uses TRBV28 with TRBJ1-1, with TRBD1 matching over 7 bases. There are 14 residues in the CDR3. CDR1 and CDR2 (germline): MDHEN, SYDVKM. The ends lost 6 bases at V and 7 bases at J; junction bases unmatched: 11. The CDR3 DNA is TGTGCCAGCAGCCGAGACAGGGTTATGGTTGAAGCTTTCTTT. This encodes CASSRDRVMVEAFF.

The gene calls are TRBV4-3 and TRBJ2-7; TRBD2 matches at 7 bases. This CDR3 contains 16 residues. The V gene end was trimmed by 4 bases and the J gene end by 4 bases; junction bases not matched to a gene: 13. From germline, CDR1 is LGHNA and CDR2 YSLEER. The CDR3 loop reads CASSRSPGTGGYEQYF. The CDR3, as DNA: TGCGCCAGCAGCCGCTCCCCCGGGACGGGGGGTTACGAGCAGTACTTC.